What follows is one T cell receptor (beta chain) and its context. Its antigen is unidentified. This record belongs to a study of blood T cells in healthy people across ages. The second PCR ran roughly 7 to 11 cycles with a sample-barcoded 5' primer and J-beta primers. Using its own MiXCR run on the 5' RACE reads, TCRdb lists one record per CDR3 protein. The sample lists roughly 800,000 distinct CDR3 sequences, 55% to 75% occurring once. V lost 4 bases and J lost 1, with 13 bases in between. There are 15 residues in the CDR3. CDR1 is LGHNA, CDR2 YNFKEQ, per germline. Broader study findings: With donor CMV status unknown, expanded clonotype changes were possibly confounded. Age advanced and TCR beta diversity per million T cells fell, roughly linearly.

V gene TRBV4-2 combines with J gene TRBJ1-2; tentatively, D is TRBD1 (6 bases). The sequence was obtained from a man younger than 45 in good health. Sequencing was performed on blood. CDR3 sequence: CASSRKEDSNYGYTF. In nucleotides, the CDR3 is TGTGCCAGCAGCCGAAAAGAGGACAGTAACTATGGCTACACCTTC.